Below, 32 T cell receptor beta chains from the same sample are listed, as sequenced in a study of T cells after yellow fever vaccination. TCRdb used MiXCR to reprocess the 5' RACE reads, holding one entry per CDR3 protein. The sample lists some 160,000 distinct CDR3 sequences; around 8.5% were seen once. Sequences were derived from CD8+ T cells sorted from PBMCs, sampled 45 days after the yellow fever booster vaccination. These TCRs come from a young man who received the YFV17D yellow fever vaccine.

The chain links TRBV27 to TRBJ2-1, with 10 bases identical to TRBD2. The J segment lost 5 bases and the V segment lost 2 bases, leaving 6 bases of the junction unmatched. This CDR3 spans 16 amino acids. Germline CDR1 is MNHEY and CDR2 is SMNVEV (reference sequence). In DNA form, the CDR3 reads TGTGCCAGCAGTTTACTAGCGGGGGTTGTCCACAATGAGCAGTTCTTC. Translated: CASSLLAGVVHNEQFF.

This chain joins TRBV5-1 and TRBJ2-3; 8 bases are a match to TRBD1. V gave up 7 bases and J gave up 6 bases; unmatched junction bases: 7. The CDR3 is made up of 13 amino acids. Looked up from germline, CDR1 is SGHRS and CDR2 is YFSETQ. CDR3 protein: CASATGVLDTQYF. Here the CDR3 DNA reads TGCGCCAGCGCGACAGGGGTATTGGATACGCAGTATTTT.

In this sample, this clonotype turned up a few times. The J gene is TRBJ1-1, the V gene TRBV7-2, with D unresolved. The CDR3 is made up of 13 amino acids. V gave up 6 bases and J gave up 3 bases, with 11 bases separating them. Per germline, CDR1 SGHTA and CDR2 FQGNSA. The CDR3 loop reads CASRSEWHTEAFF. The CDR3 DNA reads as TGTGCCAGCAGATCCGAGTGGCACACTGAAGCTTTCTTT.

The chain recombines TRBV4-1 with TRBJ1-2; D possibly corresponds to TRBD1 (5 bases). Trimming shortened V by 6 bases and J by 2 bases, and 10 bases separated the two germline ends. The CDR3 is made up of 13 amino acids. Germline CDR1 and CDR2: MGHRA and YSYEKL. CDR3 sequence (DNA): TGCGCCAGCAGTCAACAGGAAAACTATGGCTACACCTTC. Protein: CASSQQENYGYTF.

V gene TRBV7-2 combines with J gene TRBJ1-2; TRBD1 matches 11 bases. CDR1 is SGHTA and CDR2 is FQGNSA in the germline V gene. This CDR3 is built from 16 residues. J was trimmed by 4 bases and V by 3 bases; bases with no gene match: 7. In nucleotides, the CDR3 is TGTGCCAGCAGCTTTATCCGGGACAGGGGGATCTATGGCTACACCTTC. This sequence encodes CASSFIRDRGIYGYTF. The full variable domain, completed using reference TRBV7-2 and TRBJ1-2, is GAGVSQSPSNKVTEKGKDVELRCDPISGHTALYWYRQSLGQGLEFLIYFQGNSAPDKSGLPSDRFSAERTGGSVSTLTIQRTQQEDSAVYLCASSFIRDRGIYGYTFGSGTRLTVV.

V is TRBV11-3 and J is TRBJ2-5; D may be TRBD2 (6 bases). Trimming removed 5 bases at V and 5 bases at J, with 15 bases between. Germline V gene lookup returns CDR1 SGHNT and CDR2 YENEEA. The CDR3 loop spans 14 amino acids. The CDR3 region is CASSISGATETQYF. CDR3 DNA sequence: TGTGCCAGCAGCATTAGCGGCGCCACGGAGACCCAGTACTTC.

Written as DNA, the CDR3 is TGTGCCAGCGGCCAGGGACAGGGGAGAAATGGCTACACCTTC. As protein: CASGQGQGRNGYTF. The chain uses TRBV5-4 and TRBJ1-2; 10 bases match TRBD1. Germline-derived CDR1 and CDR2 are SGHNT and YYREEE (reference sequence). J lost 6 bases, V lost 7 bases, and 9 bases had no gene match. CDR3 length: 14 amino acids.

This clonotype was seen repeatedly, ten times or more. The chain combines TRBV7-6 with TRBJ2-7; 14 bases line up with TRBD2. The CDR3 sequence is 15 residues long. CDR1 and CDR2 from the germline V gene are SGHVS and FNYEAQ. Germline trimming cut 5 bases from V and 3 bases from J; bases unmatched to any gene: 3. CDR3 bases: TGTGCCAGCAGCCAGGGACTAGCGGGGGTCTACGAGCAGTACTTC. Its protein product is CASSQGLAGVYEQYF.

This clonotype has a count of ten or more. The V gene is TRBV4-2, the J gene TRBJ1-1; the match to TRBD1 covers 7 bases. The CDR3 length is 15 residues. The V gene end was trimmed by 4 bases and the J gene end by 0 bases; junction bases not matched to a gene: 5. From germline, CDR1 is LGHNA and CDR2 YNFKEQ. This chain's CDR3 is CASSPRQGLNTEAFF. In DNA form, the CDR3 reads TGTGCCAGCAGCCCCAGACAGGGATTGAACACTGAAGCTTTCTTT.

This clonotype has a handful of counts. The CDR3 bases are TGTGCCAGCAGCGGAGAGAGAGGCTACAATGAGCAGTTCTTC. This gives the protein CASSGERGYNEQFF. This chain connects TRBV7-2 to TRBJ2-1; D unclear. This CDR3 is 14 amino acids long. From germline, CDR1 is SGHTA and CDR2 FQGNSA. The V gene lost 5 bases and the J gene lost 3 bases, with 11 bases spanning the gap. The variable domain in full, completed from reference TRBV7-2 and TRBJ2-1, reads GAGVSQSPSNKVTEKGKDVELRCDPISGHTALYWYRQSLGQGLEFLIYFQGNSAPDKSGLPSDRFSAERTGGSVSTLTIQRTQQEDSAVYLCASSGERGYNEQFFGPGTRLTVL.

There are a few counts of this clonotype. One junction end does not reproduce the germline sequence, and a read error may be involved. The chain recombines TRBV3-1 with TRBJ2-6; TRBD1 or TRBD2 may be the D gene (5 bases each). The CDR3 consists of 16 residues. CDR1 and CDR2 from the germline V gene are LGHDT and YNNKEL (reference sequence). The CDR3 spells CASSQVGLTVGANLAF. In nucleotides, the CDR3 is TGTGCCAGCAGCCAAGTAGGGCTAACCGTCGGGGCGAACCTCGCTTTC.

The chain is built from TRBV20-1 and TRBJ2-2, with 11 bases identical to TRBD2. The CDR3 runs 16 residues. In germline, CDR1 is DFQATT, CDR2 SNEGSKA (reference sequence). J lost 6 bases, V lost 2 bases, and 8 bases had no gene match. The CDR3 is CSARLAGGRRSGELFF. Written as DNA, the CDR3 is TGCAGTGCTAGACTAGCGGGGGGTCGAAGGTCCGGGGAGCTGTTTTTT.

This clonotype was counted between two and nine times. DNA for the CDR3: TGTGCCGGGAGCGGAACATACACCGGGGAGCTGTTTTTT. Residues: CAGSGTYTGELFF. V usage is TRBV10-3 and J usage is TRBJ2-2, with D possibly matching TRBD2 (5 bases). The CDR3 sequence is 13 residues long. Germline lookup yields CDR1 ENHRY and CDR2 SYGVKD. Trimming left V 11 bases short and J 3 bases short, with 13 bases between.

This clonotype has a handful of counts. This chain joins TRBV27 and TRBJ2-2; D is unclear. Germline V gene data show CDR1 as MNHEY and CDR2 as SMNVEV (reference sequence). The CDR3 spans 13 residues. V shed 3 bases and J shed 1 base, with 3 bases lying between them. For the CDR3, the DNA is TGTGCCAGCAGTTTCAGGAACACCGGGGAGCTGTTTTTT. Amino acids: CASSFRNTGELFF.

The chain joins TRBV27 to TRBJ1-2; D possibly corresponds to TRBD1 (6 bases). The V end was cut by 6 bases, the J end by 11 bases, with 13 bases between. The CDR3 loop spans 11 amino acids. Looked up from germline, CDR1 is MNHEY and CDR2 is SMNVEV (reference sequence). The CDR3 loop reads CASRNFQGYTF. As DNA, the CDR3 is TGTGCCAGCAGGAACTTCCAGGGGTACACCTTC.

This clonotype was seen a handful of times. V gene TRBV7-6 combines with J gene TRBJ2-7, with D unresolved. In germline, CDR1 is SGHVS, CDR2 FNYEAQ. The ends were cut back, 5 bases at V and 5 bases at J, with 16 bases in the middle. The CDR3 has 14 residues. This chain's CDR3 is CASSGRSHFDEQYF. CDR3 in DNA: TGTGCCAGCAGCGGTCGCTCCCATTTCGACGAGCAGTACTTC.

The V gene is TRBV20-1, the J gene TRBJ2-2; unclear D gene. V shed 6 bases and J shed 2 bases, with 16 bases lying between them. Germline lookup yields CDR1 DFQATT and CDR2 SNEGSKA (reference sequence). The CDR3 runs 15 residues. The CDR3 loop is CSAPSPRTNTGELFF. DNA for the CDR3: TGCAGTGCCCCGTCCCCCCGAACAAACACCGGGGAGCTGTTTTTT.

The V call is TRBV12-3 or TRBV12-4, the J call TRBJ2-3, with a tentative D call TRBD2 (6 bases). The CDR3 extends over 17 amino acids. The V end lost 5 bases, the J end lost 2 bases, and 20 bases lay between the germline ends. This CDR3 reads CASSLLQSSGLTDTQYF. As DNA, the CDR3 is TGTGCCAGCAGTCTACTACAGAGTAGCGGCCTCACAGATACGCAGTATTTT.

In its sample, this clonotype was seen many times. The J gene is TRBJ2-7, the V gene TRBV29-1, with TRBD2 as a possible D gene (5 bases). Germline V gene data show CDR1 as SQVTM and CDR2 as ANQGSEA. The CDR3 spans 11 residues. Trimming shortened V by 7 bases and J by 3 bases, and 10 bases separated the two germline ends. The CDR3 sequence is CSAGGLYEQYF. The CDR3 DNA reads as TGCAGCGCCGGAGGCCTCTACGAGCAGTACTTC.

A few counts support this clonotype. The rearrangement joins TRBV7-3 to TRBJ2-1, with D perhaps matching TRBD2 (5 bases). The CDR3 extends over 15 amino acids. Trimming took 2 bases from V and 1 from J, leaving 9 bases between them. The germline CDR1 and CDR2 sequences are SGHTA and FQGTGA. CDR3 nucleotide sequence: TGTGCCAGCAGCTTACACGGGGAGTCCTACAATGAGCAGTTCTTC. Translation gives CASSLHGESYNEQFF.

The rearrangement uses TRBV7-9 and TRBJ2-7; D gene ambiguous. V was cut by 5 bases and J by 7 bases, with 18 bases left in between. The CDR3 has 14 residues. Germline assignment: CDR1 SEHNR and CDR2 FQNEAQ (reference sequence). The CDR3 DNA is TGTGCCAGCAGCCCTCCCCCGGACGCCGGGGAGCAGTACTTC. As protein: CASSPPPDAGEQYF.

Ten or more counts support this clonotype. V and J are TRBV7-6 and TRBJ2-7; 7 nucleotides match TRBD1. CDR1 and CDR2 (germline): SGHVS, FNYEAQ. V dropped 3 bases and J dropped 4; count of bases not matched to a gene: 3. The CDR3 runs 13 residues. The CDR3 spells CASSLGTVYEQYF. The CDR3 DNA is TGTGCCAGCAGCTTGGGGACAGTATACGAGCAGTACTTC.

Ten or more counts support this clonotype. The V call is TRBV6-2 or TRBV6-3, the J call TRBJ2-7, with D perhaps assigned TRBD1 or TRBD2 (5 bases each). Between the trimmed V and J ends, which lost 5 bases and 2 bases, there was a span of 10 bases. CDR3 size: 13 residues. The germline CDR1 and CDR2 sequences are MNHEY and SVGEGT. The CDR3 bases are TGTGCCAGCAGTGGGACCGAACCCTACGAGCAGTACTTC. Translating it yields CASSGTEPYEQYF.

In its sample, this clonotype was seen many times. This chain connects TRBV7-9 to TRBJ2-3; D remains unclear. CDR1 is SEHNR, CDR2 FQNEAQ, per germline (reference sequence). Trimming took 5 bases from V and 0 from J, leaving 9 bases between them. The CDR3 has 14 residues. CDR3 nucleotide sequence: TGTGCCAGCAGCCGACCTATTAGCACAGATACGCAGTATTTT. Translated: CASSRPISTDTQYF.

This clonotype was picked up many times. The chain is built from TRBV7-2 and TRBJ2-7; 8 nucleotides agree with TRBD2. The CDR3 is made up of 16 amino acids. After removal of 2 bases from V and 7 bases from J, the junction contained 13 bases not matched to a gene. CDR1 and CDR2 from the germline V gene are SGHTA and FQGNSA. The CDR3 bases are TGTGCCAGCAGCTTATGGGTGGAGCGGGGGCAACGGGAGCAGTACTTC. Translation gives CASSLWVERGQREQYF.

V gene TRBV7-8 combines with J gene TRBJ2-5; a possible D gene is TRBD2 (5 bases). Between the trimmed V and J ends, which lost 5 bases and 5 bases, there was a span of 18 bases. The CDR3 is 15 amino acids. Germline V gene sequence: CDR1 SGHVS, CDR2 FQNEAQ. The CDR3 sequence: CASSALLDSRETQYF. The CDR3 DNA sequence: TGTGCCAGCAGCGCGTTACTAGATTCCAGGGAGACCCAGTACTTC.

In this sample, this clonotype turned up a few times. The CDR3 spells CSVVGGAGRITDTQYF. CDR3 DNA: TGCAGCGTTGTCGGGGGGGCTGGTCGAATTACAGATACGCAGTATTTT. This chain joins TRBV29-1 and TRBJ2-3, with TRBD2 identical over 8 bases. After removal of 4 bases from V and 3 bases from J, the junction contained 12 bases not matched to a gene. CDR3 length: 16 amino acids. Germline CDR1 is SQVTM and CDR2 is ANQGSEA.

The J gene is TRBJ2-3, the V gene TRBV29-1; D is possibly TRBD1 (6 bases). The CDR3 has 13 amino acids. CDR1 SQVTM and CDR2 ANQGSEA come from the germline V gene. V was shortened by 0 bases and J by 3 bases, with 7 bases between the two germline ends. This CDR3 is CSVEDQGTDTQYF. The CDR3 DNA is TGCAGCGTTGAAGATCAGGGGACAGATACGCAGTATTTT.

This chain links TRBV6-5 with TRBJ2-7; D remains unclear. CDR3 size: 13 residues. The V and J ends lost 6 bases and 6 bases respectively, with 15 bases between them. Germline CDR1 MNHEY, CDR2 SVGAGI. CDR3 region: CASRLGLRSEQYF. Written as DNA, the CDR3 is TGTGCCAGCAGGCTAGGGTTGAGGAGCGAGCAGTACTTC.

The table lists this clonotype with a few counts. The chain employs TRBV19 and TRBJ1-5; no reliable D call. Germline CDR1 is LNHDA and CDR2 is SQIVND (reference sequence). Trimming stripped 5 bases from V and 0 bases from J, with 11 bases between. The CDR3 is made up of 15 amino acids. CDR3 sequence (DNA): TGTGCCAGTAGTCCAAGCCAGTTTAGCAATCAGCCCCAGCATTTT. Protein sequence: CASSPSQFSNQPQHF.

This clonotype was counted ten times or more. The CDR3 reads CASSMTARYEQYF. CDR3 nucleotide sequence: TGTGCCAGCAGCATGACAGCCCGCTACGAGCAGTACTTC. The rearrangement uses TRBV7-9 and TRBJ2-7; D perhaps matches TRBD1 (5 bases). The V and J ends lost 5 bases and 3 bases respectively, with 11 bases between them. Germline CDR1 reads SEHNR; CDR2 reads FQNEAQ (reference sequence). This CDR3 region has 13 residues. The variable domain in full, completed from reference TRBV7-9 and TRBJ2-7, reads DTGVSQNPRHKITKRGQNVTFRCDPISEHNRLYWYRQTLGQGPEFLTYFQNEAQLEKSRLLSDRFSAERPKGSFSTLEIQRTEQGDSAMYLCASSMTARYEQYFGPGTRLTVT.

CDR3 in DNA: TGCAGTGCCGTCAACCGGGGGGAAGGTGAAGCTTTCTTT. Its translation is CSAVNRGEGEAFF. This chain joins TRBV20-1 and TRBJ1-1; D may be TRBD1 (5 bases). CDR3 size: 13 residues. Trimming pared 6 bases from V and 7 bases from J, leaving 18 bases between. Germline CDR1 DFQATT, CDR2 SNEGSKA (reference sequence).